The clone carrying this TCR beta chain showed up just once. The antigen remains undetermined. Being one base from a much bigger clone, this may be a read error. The CDR3 length is 16 residues. Germline CDR1 reads MNHNY; CDR2 reads SVGAGI (reference sequence). The data stem from a study of T cell repertoires in cytomegalovirus infection. TCRdb passed the reads through MiXCR, listing each CDR3 protein once. The sample includes roughly 120,000 distinct CDR3 sequences, about 9.4% of them seen just once. V and J are TRBV6-6 and TRBJ2-2; 14 bases line up with TRBD2. This receptor was taken from a human donor in good health (CMV status not recorded). Some clones in this sample may be carry-over from other donors' samples. What was sequenced was PBMCs, sequenced either directly or after in vitro stimulation (not recorded which). The CDR3: CASSRLAGGNNGELFF. CDR3 DNA: TGTGCCAGCAGCCGACTAGCGGGAGGGAACAACGGGGAGCTGTTTTTT.